This T cell receptor (beta chain) is drawn from a study of blood T cell repertoires in COVID-19. Study context: Nucleic acid was either cDNA or gDNA, and it came from T cells, B-cell-depleted T cells, or PBMCs.

Original processing notes: Reference gene primers were amplified, and this amplification served to estimate nucleated cell counts. Method: immunoSEQ multiplex PCR; TCRdb's copy keeps in-frame clones and lacks some. V, J and clone size were drawn from that table, and D and trimming were deduced from the DNA. The table has tens of thousands of clones, 85% to 90% seen once. The germline CDR1 and CDR2 sequences are MDHEN and SYDVKM. The CDR3 consists of 12 residues. The V gene lost 1 base and the J gene lost 4 bases, with 5 bases spanning the gap. Sequenced sample: peripheral blood. The TCR sequence derives from an elderly man with acute or convalescent COVID-19. V usage is TRBV28 and J usage is TRBJ2-7, with D unresolved. The CDR3 is CASSLSNYEQYF. CDR3 DNA: TGTGCCAGCAGTTTATCTAATTACGAGCAGTACTTC.